The rows below give T cell receptor beta chains drawn from one sample of a study of blood T cell repertoires in COVID-19. Sequencing used immunoSEQ multiplex PCR; TCRdb keeps in-frame clones, though not all of them. The sample has roughly 180,000 clones, more than 70% seen once. Sequencing was performed on PBMCs or T cells enriched from blood (not recorded which). The receptors come from a man in his 60s who had recovered from COVID-19. Both conserved end residues are part of each CDR3. A D gene is named only where the DNA matches it firmly. Clone size is shown for a subset of rows, as once, few, many or a class of expanded clone.

>TRBJ1-1|TRBV7-8|NA|NA
CASSLGGGRPTEAFF
TGTGCCAGCAGCTTAGGGGGGGGGCGACCCACTGAAGCTTTCTTT
>TRBJ2-7|TRBV6-5|NA|NA
CASSYSSGKPYEQYF
TGTGCCAGCAGTTACTCGTCCGGGAAACCTTACGAGCAGTACTTC
>TRBJ1-4|TRBV29-1|NA|NA
CSVAAGNSNEKLFF
TGCAGCGTTGCCGCAGGGAATTCTAATGAAAAACTGTTTTTT
>TRBJ1-2|TRBV28|few|NA
CASRTESWGVYGYTF
TGTGCCAGCAGGACCGAGTCTTGGGGGGTCTATGGCTACACCTTC
>TRBJ1-5|TRBV7-2|NA|NA
CASSLVNGQPQHF
TGTGCCAGCAGCTTAGTAAACGGTCAGCCCCAGCATTTT
>TRBJ2-3|TRBV30|NA|TRBD2
CARDSGGATDTQYF
TGTGCCAGAGATAGCGGGGGGGCCACAGATACGCAGTATTTT
>TRBJ1-4|TRBV2|NA|TRBD1
CASGPDRGRLEKLFF
TGTGCCAGCGGGCCGGACAGGGGGCGCCTTGAAAAACTGTTTTTT
>TRBJ2-3|TRBV5-1|NA|TRBD1
CASSPRQGQGGYF
TGCGCCAGCAGCCCAAGACAGGGCCAAGGAGGATATTTT
>TRBJ1-2|TRBV6-6|NA|NA
CASSYLTDSYYTF
TGTGCCAGCAGTTACCTCACGGACAGCTACTACACCTTC
>TRBJ1-1|TRBV5-1|NA|TRBD1
CASSSFLGTGGAGTEAFF
TGCGCCAGCAGCTCGTTTCTCGGGACAGGGGGCGCGGGCACTGAAGCTTTCTTT
>TRBJ1-2|TRBV12-5|NA|NA
CASGWEGINYGYTF
TGTGCTAGTGGTTGGGAGGGTATTAACTATGGCTACACCTTC
>TRBJ2-7|TRBV19|NA|NA
CASSIGGAASYEQYF
TGTGCCAGTAGTATTGGAGGGGCAGCTTCCTACGAGCAGTACTTC
>TRBJ2-7|TRBV5-5|NA|NA
CASSSLDSSKQYF
TGTGCCAGCAGCTCGCTGGACTCCAGTAAGCAGTACTTC
>TRBJ1-5|TRBV6-4|NA|TRBD1
CASSDDRGYLNSNQPQHF
TGTGCCAGCAGTGACGACAGGGGGTACTTGAATAGCAATCAGCCCCAGCATTTT
>TRBJ1-6|TRBV5-1|NA|NA
CASSQRTGSSYNSPLHF
TGCGCCAGCAGCCAACGGACCGGGAGCTCCTATAATTCACCCCTCCACTTT
>TRBJ2-2|TRBV6-1|NA|TRBD2
CASSELLAGATGELFF
TGTGCCAGCAGTGAGCTCTTAGCGGGAGCTACCGGGGAGCTGTTTTTT
>TRBJ2-2|TRBV7-6|NA|TRBD2
CASSFGGAGTGELFF
TGTGCCAGCAGTTTCGGGGGGGCCGGTACCGGGGAGCTGTTTTTT
>TRBJ1-3|TRBV5-6|few|TRBD1
CASSPSTGIGGNTIYF
TGTGCCAGCAGTCCGTCGACAGGGATCGGTGGAAACACCATATATTTT
>TRBJ1-6|TRBV18|NA|NA
CASSFKTVSSYNSPLHF
TGTGCCAGCTCTTTCAAAACAGTGAGCTCCTATAATTCACCCCTCCACTTT
>TRBJ2-5|TRBV7-2|few|NA
CASSRTPGTQYF
TGTGCCAGCAGCCGTACGCCGGGGACCCAGTACTTC
>TRBJ2-1|TRBV6-5|NA|TRBD2
CASRQRLAGGSEQFF
TGTGCCAGCAGACAAAGACTAGCGGGAGGAAGTGAGCAGTTCTTC
>TRBJ1-1|TRBV7-9|NA|NA
CASSLVIGPRAEAFF
TGTGCCAGCAGCTTAGTGATAGGACCCAGGGCTGAAGCTTTCTTT
>TRBJ2-3|TRBV5-1|NA|NA
CASSGLRGRAEGDTQYF
TGCGCCAGCAGCGGTCTTAGGGGGAGGGCCGAAGGAGATACGCAGTATTTT
>TRBJ1-5|TRBV7-2|NA|NA
CASSPQGGNNQPQHF
TGTGCCAGCAGCCCACAAGGAGGTAACAATCAGCCCCAGCATTTT
>TRBJ1-6|TRBV27|NA|TRBD1
CASSIRSGTVFPSHSPLHF
TGTGCCAGCAGTATAAGGTCCGGGACAGTCTTCCCCAGCCATTCACCCCTCCACTTT
>TRBJ2-7|TRBV19|NA|NA
CASSNPLSYEQYF
TGTGCCAGTAGTAATCCACTCTCCTACGAGCAGTACTTC
>TRBJ1-4|TRBV3-1/TRBV3-2|NA|NA
CASTTGVLTTNEKLFF
TGTGCCAGCACGACCGGGGTACTCACAACTAATGAAAAACTGTTTTTT
>TRBJ2-2|TRBV2|NA|TRBD1
CASTQTGTTGELFF
TGTGCCAGCACCCAGACAGGGACCACCGGGGAGCTGTTTTTT
>TRBJ1-2|TRBV5-1|NA|TRBD1
CASSLAATGGGYTF
TGCGCCAGCAGCTTGGCGGCGACAGGGGGCGGCTACACCTTC
>TRBJ1-3|TRBV7-3|NA|NA
CASSLNGDSTTIYF
TGTGCCAGCAGCTTAAATGGAGACAGCACCACCATATATTTT
>TRBJ1-1|TRBV28|NA|TRBD1
CASSLQGAGAFF
TGTGCCAGCAGTTTACAGGGGGCAGGGGCTTTCTTT
>TRBJ1-2|TRBV24-1|few|NA
CATSDPRQVDPGYTF
TGTGCCACCAGTGACCCTAGACAGGTCGACCCGGGCTACACCTTC
>TRBJ1-5|TRBV6-4|NA|TRBD1
CASSDPRDSFSNQPQHF
TGTGCCAGCAGCGACCCCCGGGACAGCTTTAGCAATCAGCCCCAGCATTTT
>TRBJ2-5|TRBV11-1|NA|TRBD2
CASSLSGRAGETQYF
TGTGCCAGCAGCCTTAGCGGGAGGGCCGGGGAGACCCAGTACTTC
>TRBJ1-5|TRBV19|NA|TRBD1
CASSITGAHQPQHF
TGTGCCAGTAGTATTACAGGGGCCCATCAGCCCCAGCATTTT
>TRBJ2-5|TRBV28|NA|TRBD1
CASSRQGQETQYF
TGTGCCAGCAGTCGACAGGGACAAGAGACCCAGTACTTC
>TRBJ1-2|TRBV28|NA|NA
CASGRGNYGYTF
TGTGCCAGCGGCCGGGGTAACTATGGCTACACCTTC
>TRBJ2-5|TRBV11-2|NA|TRBD1
CASSLAVTGGTETQYF
TGTGCCAGCAGCTTAGCAGTGACAGGGGGGACGGAGACCCAGTACTTC
>TRBJ2-5|TRBV18|NA|TRBD2
CASSGLAETQYF
TGTGCCAGCTCGGGACTAGCAGAGACCCAGTACTTC
>TRBJ2-7|TRBV11-2|NA|TRBD2
CASSFTSGENYEQYF
TGTGCCAGCAGCTTTACTAGCGGGGAGAACTACGAGCAGTACTTC
>TRBJ1-3|TRBV5-1|once|TRBD1
CASSPGTGKNTIYF
TGCGCCAGCAGCCCGGGGACAGGGAAAAACACCATATATTTT
>TRBJ1-1|TRBV19|NA|NA
CASRRQGYTEAFF
TGTGCCAGTCGCCGTCAGGGGTACACTGAAGCTTTCTTT
>TRBJ2-2|TRBV9|NA|TRBD2
CASSVVPSGGSYSTGELFF
TGTGCCAGCAGCGTAGTCCCTAGCGGGGGGTCCTACTCCACCGGGGAGCTGTTTTTT
>TRBJ1-2|TRBV7-8|NA|TRBD1
CASSPGQDFYGYTF
TGTGCCAGCAGCCCTGGACAGGACTTCTATGGCTACACCTTC
>TRBJ2-7|TRBV27|once|TRBD1
CASRTGTGVPYEQYF
TGTGCCAGCAGGACCGGGACAGGGGTCCCCTACGAGCAGTACTTC
>TRBJ1-6|TRBV9|NA|TRBD1
CASSVGQYNSPLHF
TGTGCCAGCAGCGTGGGACAGTATAATTCACCCCTCCACTTT